This T cell receptor (beta chain) comes out of a study of human T cells and chemical hapten exposure. Study details: Sensitization used 2% DPC on around 2 cm by around 2 cm upper inner arm skin.

The CDR3 covers 16 residues. The V segment lost 2 bases and the J segment 1 base; nucleotides outside the gene matches: 4. Germline V gene lookup returns CDR1 WSHSY and CDR2 SAAADI. A word on this clonotype: A much larger clone is a single base away; this may be a read error.

Described time point: pre-sensitization, week 0. The treatment denotes: therapeutic diphenylcyclopropenone sensitization with weekly scalp DPC. MiXCR was run by TCRdb on the RACE reads, yielding one entry per CDR3 protein. Altogether tens of thousands of distinct CDR3 sequences are present, about 6.7% being singletons, with the ten largest covering around 1.6%. This TCR came from a woman aged 25 to 39 with alopecia areata. Some clones in this sample may be carry-over from other donors' samples. The V gene is TRBV10-2, the J gene TRBJ2-2; 7 bases fit TRBD1. Source: whole blood, taken in connection with sensitization to the hapten diphenylcyclopropenone (DPC). CDR3 nucleotides: TGCGCCAGCAGTGAGCTCTGGACAGGGAACACCGGGGAGCTGTTTTTT. It is translated as CASSELWTGNTGELFF.